This passage covers 20 T cell receptor beta chains from one sample sequenced in a study of CD8 T cells in Susac syndrome (dated by TCRdb to between 2019 and 2020). Library method: the immunoSEQ multiplex PCR assay. RNA was extracted with the RNeasy kit and 0.5 to 1 ug was reverse transcribed using random hexamers. In-frame beta chains were kept once TCRdb had trimmed the public reads at Q25 with fastp and called clones with MiXCR. Rows merge per CDR3 protein into single entries with the most common DNA and genes. The table for this sample lists about 190,000 distinct CDR3 sequences; 85% to 95% of them were counted only once. The ten largest clonotypes hold approximately 0.094% of the sample. Sequenced: CD4+ T cells from PBMCs. The receptors were gathered from a human donor in good health.

This sequence joins TRBV7-8 and TRBJ1-6, with D perhaps matching TRBD1 (6 bases). Trimming pared 4 bases from V and 5 bases from J, leaving 9 bases between. Per the germline V gene, CDR1 is SGHVS and CDR2 is FQNEAQ. This CDR3 spans 14 amino acids. The CDR3 sequence: CASSSRGNNSPLHF. CDR3 in DNA: TGTGCCAGCAGCTCCAGGGGAAATAATTCACCCCTCCACTTT.

The rearrangement joins TRBV18 to TRBJ2-1; 7 bases match TRBD1. The length of the CDR3 is 15 residues. Losses at the gene ends were 3 bases for V and 7 bases for J; bases not matched to a gene: 9. The germline V gene encodes CDR1 KGHSH and CDR2 LQKENI. CDR3 loop: CASSPPGQLKNEQFF. The CDR3 bases are TGTGCCAGCTCACCGCCGGGACAGCTAAAAAATGAGCAGTTCTTC.

This rearrangement joins TRBV20-1 to TRBJ2-3; TRBD1 agrees at 11 bases. The V and J ends lost 3 bases and 6 bases, in that order; junction bases with no gene match: 5. The length of the CDR3 is 14 residues. Germline CDR1 is DFQATT and CDR2 is SNEGSKA (reference sequence). This chain's CDR3 is CSARGQGEGDTQYF. The CDR3 nucleotides are TGCAGTGCTAGGGGACAGGGGGAGGGGGATACGCAGTATTTT.

The V and J genes are TRBV12-3 or TRBV12-4 and TRBJ1-5; D gene uncertain. The CDR3 has 12 residues. V was cut by 1 base and J by 9 bases, with 7 bases left in between. CDR3 nucleotides: TGTGCCAGCAGTTTAGGACCCCGGCCCCAGCATTTT. Protein product: CASSLGPRPQHF.

The CDR3 sequence is CASSPPEGRGANTGELFF. The CDR3 bases are TGTGCCAGCTCACCACCGGAGGGCAGGGGCGCGAACACCGGGGAGCTGTTTTTT. This sequence joins TRBV18 and TRBJ2-2; D tentatively fits TRBD1 or TRBD2 (6 bases each). Trimming pared 0 bases from V and 0 bases from J, leaving 14 bases between. The CDR3 runs to 18 residues. CDR1 and CDR2 (germline): KGHSH, LQKENI.

The chain is built from TRBV20-1 and TRBJ2-1; 7 bases are shared with TRBD2. The length of the CDR3 is 16 residues. Germline CDR1 DFQATT, CDR2 SNEGSKA (reference sequence). V shed 3 bases and J 6 bases; nucleotides not matched to a gene: 14. The CDR3 reads CSASPPPAGTVNEQFF. DNA of the CDR3: TGCAGTGCTAGCCCCCCCCCAGCGGGGACCGTCAATGAGCAGTTCTTC.

The chain has TRBV20-1 and TRBJ2-3, with 8 bases matching TRBD1. The CDR3 loop spans 11 amino acids. After removal of 2 bases from V and 14 bases from J, the junction contained 6 bases not matched to a gene. Germline V gene sequence: CDR1 DFQATT, CDR2 SNEGSKA (reference sequence). This CDR3 reads CSARTDRALYF. CDR3 nucleotide sequence: TGCAGTGCTAGAACGGACAGGGCCTTGTATTTT.

The rearrangement links TRBV29-1 to TRBJ1-1; 8 nucleotides match TRBD1. The CDR3 totals 13 residues. Germline CDR1 is SQVTM and CDR2 is ANQGSEA. The V and J ends lost 8 bases and 7 bases, in that order; junction bases with no gene match: 12. The CDR3: CSSITGGEVEAFF. For the CDR3, the DNA is TGCAGCTCAATTACAGGGGGGGAGGTTGAAGCTTTCTTT.

The chain is built from TRBV5-8 and TRBJ2-2; the D gene is possibly TRBD1 (6 bases). Germline CDR1 reads SGHTS; CDR2 reads YDEGEE. V lost 7 bases to trimming and J lost 4 bases, with 11 bases between them. The CDR3 sequence is 13 residues long. CDR3: CASWRTATGELFF. The CDR3 DNA reads as TGTGCCAGCTGGAGGACAGCCACCGGGGAGCTGTTTTTT.

V gene TRBV9 combines with J gene TRBJ1-5; TRBD1 agrees at 7 bases. Germline CDR1 is SGDLS and CDR2 is YYNGEE. Trimming cost V 4 bases and J 5 bases; bases outside gene matches: 9. The CDR3 consists of 15 residues. The CDR3 DNA reads as TGTGCCAGCAGCTCCCTGACAGGGCGGGATCAGCCCCAGCATTTT. Translating gives CASSSLTGRDQPQHF.

The chain links TRBV13 to TRBJ2-1, with 13 bases that match TRBD2. Germline trimming cut 6 bases from V and 10 bases from J; bases unmatched to any gene: 21. This CDR3 is 19 amino acids long. Per the germline V gene, CDR1 is PRHDT and CDR2 is FYEKMQ (reference sequence). The DNA of the CDR3 is TGTGCCAGCAGTTCAGGAGGAACTAGCGGGAGGGCCTTAATTGTAGAGCAGTTCTTC. Its protein product is CASSSGGTSGRALIVEQFF.

The chain's CDR3 is CASSKYAGSGNQPQHF. The DNA of the CDR3 is TGTGCCAGTAGTAAGTACGCGGGGAGCGGCAATCAGCCCCAGCATTTT. The genes are TRBV19 and TRBJ1-5; D gene ambiguous. Trimming took off 4 bases at V and 2 bases at J, with 15 bases between the two ends. This CDR3 is 16 amino acids long. CDR1 is LNHDA and CDR2 is SQIVND in the germline V gene (reference sequence).

The chain couples TRBV2 to TRBJ2-3; D not certain. Germline CDR1 is SNHLY and CDR2 is FYNNEI. The V end lost 6 bases, the J end lost 0 bases, and 4 bases lay between the germline ends. The CDR3 runs to 12 residues. The chain's CDR3 is CASRASTDTQYF. As DNA, the CDR3 is TGTGCCAGCAGGGCTAGCACAGATACGCAGTATTTT.

This clonotype has a single count. The chain employs TRBV11-2 and TRBJ2-7, with a weak D call TRBD1 (5 bases). This CDR3 has 12 amino acids. The V end was cut by 2 bases, the J end by 7 bases, with 9 bases between. Germline values: CDR1 SGHAT, CDR2 FQNNGV. The CDR3 sequence is CASSLKGVEQYF. DNA for the CDR3: TGTGCCAGCAGCTTAAAAGGGGTAGAGCAGTACTTC. Variable domain in full (rest from reference TRBV11-2 and TRBJ2-7): EAGVAQSPRYKIIEKRQSVAFWCNPISGHATLYWYQQILGQGPKLLIQFQNNGVVDDSQLPKDRFSAERLKGVDSTLKIQPAKLEDSAVYLCASSLKGVEQYFGPGTRLTVT.

This chain joins TRBV9 and TRBJ1-6, with 10 positions matching TRBD1. Per germline, CDR1 SGDLS and CDR2 YYNGEE. The V and J ends lost 4 bases and 8 bases, in that order; junction bases with no gene match: 9. This CDR3 is 16 amino acids long. The CDR3 DNA sequence: TGTGCCAGCAGCCTCCTGGACAGGGGGGATGATTCACCCCTCCACTTT. Protein sequence: CASSLLDRGDDSPLHF.

The chain joins TRBV20-1 to TRBJ2-1; D is undetermined. Germline CDR1 DFQATT, CDR2 SNEGSKA (reference sequence). This CDR3 spans 14 amino acids. V gave up 0 bases and J gave up 7 bases, with 13 bases separating them. The chain's CDR3 is CSARDLGPRNEQFF. DNA of the CDR3: TGCAGTGCTAGAGATCTAGGGCCGAGGAATGAGCAGTTCTTC.

V and J are TRBV5-6 and TRBJ1-2, with D tentatively TRBD1 (5 bases). Trimming removed 2 bases at V and 4 bases at J, with 9 bases between. There are 13 residues in the CDR3. The germline V gene encodes CDR1 SGHDT and CDR2 YYEEEE. The CDR3 DNA sequence: TGTGCCAGCAGCTTTCCGGGGCTCTATGGCTACACCTTC. Protein sequence: CASSFPGLYGYTF.

The CDR3 sequence: CASSFGRGNYGYTF. CDR3 in DNA: TGTGCCAGCAGTTTTGGCAGGGGAAACTATGGCTACACCTTC. The gene calls are TRBV12-3 or TRBV12-4 and TRBJ1-2, with D perhaps matching TRBD1 (6 bases). The V and J ends lost 3 bases and 2 bases respectively, with 10 bases between them. The CDR3 consists of 14 residues.

The chain has TRBV9 and TRBJ2-1; a possible D gene is TRBD2 (6 bases). CDR1 SGDLS and CDR2 YYNGEE come from the germline V gene. This CDR3 has 13 amino acids. Trimming pared 0 bases from V and 9 bases from J, leaving 10 bases between. CDR3 region: CASSVAGLPEQFF. In DNA, the CDR3 is TGTGCCAGCAGCGTAGCGGGACTTCCTGAGCAGTTCTTC.

This clonotype was seen only once. This sequence joins TRBV2 and TRBJ2-3, with 7 bases lining up with TRBD1. Trimming cost V 7 bases and J 4 bases; bases outside gene matches: 11. Germline V lookup: CDR1 SNHLY, CDR2 FYNNEI. CDR3 length: 15 residues. The CDR3 sequence is CASIPQGSLSDTQYF. The CDR3 coding sequence is TGTGCCAGCATCCCACAGGGGTCATTATCAGATACGCAGTATTTT.